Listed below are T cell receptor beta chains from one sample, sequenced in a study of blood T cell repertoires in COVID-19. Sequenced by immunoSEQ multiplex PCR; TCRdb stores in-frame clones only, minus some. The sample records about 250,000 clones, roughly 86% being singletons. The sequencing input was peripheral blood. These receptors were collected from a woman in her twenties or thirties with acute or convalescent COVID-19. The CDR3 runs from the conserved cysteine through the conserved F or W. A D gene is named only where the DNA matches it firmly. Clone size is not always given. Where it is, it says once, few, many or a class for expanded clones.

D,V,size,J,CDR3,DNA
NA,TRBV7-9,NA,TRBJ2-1,CASTFSGNEQFF,TGTGCCAGCACCTTTAGCGGCAATGAGCAGTTCTTC
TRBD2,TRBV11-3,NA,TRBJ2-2,CASSLAVLAGVGELFF,TGTGCCAGCAGCTTAGCGGTGCTAGCGGGAGTCGGGGAGCTGTTTTTT
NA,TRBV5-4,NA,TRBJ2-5,CASSLMGGGGTQYF,TGTGCCAGCAGCTTGATGGGGGGAGGTGGAACCCAGTACTTC
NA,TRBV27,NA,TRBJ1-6,CASSFWQNNSPLHF,TGTGCCAGCAGTTTCTGGCAGAATAATTCACCCCTCCACTTT
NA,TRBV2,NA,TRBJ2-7,CASIGKHYEQYF,TGTGCCAGCATTGGTAAACATTACGAGCAGTACTTC
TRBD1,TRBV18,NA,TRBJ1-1,CASSPSGTAMNTEAFF,TGTGCCAGCTCACCATCCGGGACAGCTATGAACACTGAAGCTTTCTTT
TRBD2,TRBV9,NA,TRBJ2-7,CASSVDGRTSYEQYF,TGTGCCAGCAGCGTAGACGGGAGGACCTCCTACGAGCAGTACTTC
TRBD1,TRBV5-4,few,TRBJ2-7,CASSMDRVGEQYF,TGTGCCAGCAGCATGGACAGGGTTGGCGAGCAGTACTTC
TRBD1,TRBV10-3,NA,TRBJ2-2,CAISMGQGSGGELFF,TGTGCCATCAGTATGGGACAGGGGTCGGGCGGGGAGCTGTTTTTT
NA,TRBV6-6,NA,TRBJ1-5,CASNGALMNQPQHF,TGTGCCAGCAACGGAGCACTTATGAATCAGCCCCAGCATTTT
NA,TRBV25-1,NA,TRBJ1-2,CASSELQGNYGYTF,TGTGCCAGCAGTGAATTGCAGGGTAACTATGGCTACACCTTC
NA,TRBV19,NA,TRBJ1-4,CASSIGRRTTNEKLFF,TGTGCCAGTAGTATAGGCAGGCGAACAACTAATGAAAAACTGTTTTTT